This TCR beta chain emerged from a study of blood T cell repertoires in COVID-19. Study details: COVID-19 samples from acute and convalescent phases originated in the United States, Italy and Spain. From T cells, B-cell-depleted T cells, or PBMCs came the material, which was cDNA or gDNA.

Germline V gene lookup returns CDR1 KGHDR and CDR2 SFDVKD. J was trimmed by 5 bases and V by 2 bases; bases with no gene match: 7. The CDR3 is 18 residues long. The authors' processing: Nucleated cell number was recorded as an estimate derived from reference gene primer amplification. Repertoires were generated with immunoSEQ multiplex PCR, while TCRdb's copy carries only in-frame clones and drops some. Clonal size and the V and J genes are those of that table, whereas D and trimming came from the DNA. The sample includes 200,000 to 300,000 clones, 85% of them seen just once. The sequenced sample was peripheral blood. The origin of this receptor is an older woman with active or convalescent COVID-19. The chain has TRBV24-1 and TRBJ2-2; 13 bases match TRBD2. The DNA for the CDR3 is TGTGCCACCAGTGATTATGGACTAGCGGGAGAACGGACCGGGGAGCTGTTTTTT. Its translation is CATSDYGLAGERTGELFF.